This T cell receptor (beta chain) appears in the sequencing data of a study of T cells in Graves' hyperthyroidism and ophthalmopathy. Looking at the study overall: Blood was drawn when the patient was first diagnosed and still untreated.

RNA transcripts yielded amplified TCR beta CDR3 regions. The TCR CDR3 was amplified in a first-round RT-PCR using the HTBI primer set. One entry per CDR3 protein results from TCRdb running MiXCR on the multiplex PCR reads. The table lists hundreds of thousands of distinct CDR3 sequences, around 15% of them singletons, with approximately 3.8% in the top ten. The CDR3 runs to 16 residues. Germline V gives CDR1 SGHRS, CDR2 YFSETQ. This clonotype was counted between two and nine times. Relative to the germline gene, one junction end is altered; a read error may explain this. The sequenced sample was blood. The receptor's source is a woman younger than 45 with Graves' hyperthyroidism. The rearrangement uses TRBV5-1 and TRBJ2-1, with D possibly matching TRBD1 (6 bases). The CDR3 DNA reads as TGCGCCAGCAGCCCAAGTTATGCAGGGGATTACAATGAGCAGCTCTTC. The encoded protein is CASSPSYAGDYNEQLF.